Detailed here is one TCR beta chain. This clonotype came up a few times. Its antigen is still unknown. Base qualities are not at hand, and no much larger clone is one base apart. This sample is part of a study of T cells in Graves' hyperthyroidism and ophthalmopathy (dated by TCRdb to between 2018 and 2020). Some background on the complete study: Peripheral blood samples were taken at initial diagnosis, before any treatment was given. After sampling, hyperthyroidism patients received methimazole starting at 30 mg daily, and ophthalmopathy patients received high-dose intravenous methylprednisolone. TCR Vbeta CDR3 sequencing of 120 to 150 peripheral blood samples (over 40 ophthalmopathy, 70 to 85 hyperthyroidism and roughly 17 progressor patients) is reported in the paper. Prospective prediction of ophthalmopathy was tested in an independent validation cohort consisting of about 19 hyperthyroidism patients and around 16 patients who later progressed to ophthalmopathy. The study also compared thyroid tissue and blood T-cell repertoires from five or six Graves' hyperthyroidism patients. TCR V-J signatures able to tell the groups apart were searched for in a discovery cohort of about a hundred patients, of whom 43 had Graves' ophthalmopathy and roughly 57 had stable Graves' hyperthyroidism. The roughly 94 discovery patients were randomly divided into training and test sets at a 7:3 ratio.

Stable Graves' hyperthyroidism was defined as the absence of progression to ophthalmopathy over 18 months of follow-up. The hyperthyroidism patients were between 18 and 65 years old and newly diagnosed, with a disease duration of less than 2 months. Patients with uncontrolled infections, other autoimmune diseases, pregnancy or lactation were excluded. Diagnoses were based on clinical symptoms, serum thyroxine and TRAb, thyroid ultrasound and orbital computed tomography. PBMCs were isolated from more than 9 ml of fresh peripheral blood by Ficoll-Paque density gradient centrifugation. Total RNA was extracted using Trizol reagent, and RNA quality was assessed on an Agilent 2100 Bioanalyzer. Trimming costs V 3 bases and J 0 bases, and their ends lie 9 bases apart. The CDR3 spans 16 residues, from the cysteine through the phenylalanine. Kept here is only the CDR3 DNA, which spans 48 bases and is read in frame from base 1.

Amplification of TCR beta CDR3 regions was carried out from RNA transcripts. A first-round RT-PCR of the TCR CDR3 used the HTBI primer set with the Qiagen OneStep RT-PCR kit. A second multiplex PCR round built the libraries, followed by size selection and purification. Libraries were sequenced paired-end with 100 bp reads on an Illumina HiSeq2000. As for the original processing: SOAPnuke was used to process the raw data, throwing out any read that contained adapters or uncalled bases, had a mean Phred below 15, or lacked an exact constant-primer or identifier match. High-quality paired reads were merged with COPE v1.2.5, and unique nucleotide sequences were defined as clonotypes. MiTCR v1.1 was used to align clonotypes to the IMGT TRBV, TRBD and TRBJ reference segments. The analysis was restricted to V-J combinations with a frequency above 0.0001, which together covered 99.2% of the repertoires. The TCS score was defined as F50 (clonal expansion) divided by E x V (chaos), with BLOSUM62-based TCRdist calculated between CDR3 peptides within each V-J. Welch's t-statistics and random forest reduced fewer than 550 V-J features to some 14, which were used in a naive Bayes classifier (R e1071). The public reads were quality trimmed at Q25 with fastp and then assembled into clones with MiXCR by TCRdb, keeping productive beta chains. When rows share a CDR3 protein, they turn into one entry using the most common DNA and genes. The V and J calls here are based on TCRdb, not the publication. The sample table holds approximately 740,000 distinct CDR3 sequences, of which about 14% were seen once. The top ten clones comprise 10% to 13% of the sample.

General conclusions and limits of the study: No statistical method was used to fix the sample size in advance, and group allocation was not hidden from the investigators. In cross-validation, a model built on a 13 V-J signature told ophthalmopathy apart from stable hyperthyroidism with approximately 90% sensitivity and about 81% specificity, and in testing the same model reached 80%/75%. Most expanded thyroid clonotypes (frequency above 0.001) were also detected in blood, a finding suggesting that blood repertoires may reflect thyroid immune responses. During validation, the model predicted progression to ophthalmopathy a median of roughly 7.1 months ahead of onset, with more than 60% sensitivity and 72.22% specificity.

The sample comprised blood. The source of this sequence is a woman between 18 and 30 years old with Graves' hyperthyroidism. Rearrangement joined TRBV12-3 or TRBV12-4 to TRBJ2-6; no D segment can be confidently identified. The CDR3 here reads CASSLELSSGANVLTF. The DNA sequence is as follows: TGTGCCAGCAGTTTGGAGCTTAGCTCTGGGGCCAACGTCCTGACTTTC.